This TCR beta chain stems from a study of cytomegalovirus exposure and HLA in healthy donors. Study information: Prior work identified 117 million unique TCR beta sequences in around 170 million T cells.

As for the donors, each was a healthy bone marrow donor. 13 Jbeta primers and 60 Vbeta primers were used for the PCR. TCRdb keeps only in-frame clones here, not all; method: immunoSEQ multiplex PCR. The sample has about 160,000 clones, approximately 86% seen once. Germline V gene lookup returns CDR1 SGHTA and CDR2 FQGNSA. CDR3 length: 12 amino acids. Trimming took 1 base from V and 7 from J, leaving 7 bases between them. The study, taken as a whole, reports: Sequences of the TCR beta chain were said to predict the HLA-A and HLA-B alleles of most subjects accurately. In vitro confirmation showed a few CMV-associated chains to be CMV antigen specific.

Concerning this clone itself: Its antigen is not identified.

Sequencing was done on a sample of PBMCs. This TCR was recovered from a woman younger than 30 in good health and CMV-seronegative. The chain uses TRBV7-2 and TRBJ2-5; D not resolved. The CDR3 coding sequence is TGTGCCAGCAGCTTAGGTTTCGGGACCCAGTACTTC. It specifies CASSLGFGTQYF.